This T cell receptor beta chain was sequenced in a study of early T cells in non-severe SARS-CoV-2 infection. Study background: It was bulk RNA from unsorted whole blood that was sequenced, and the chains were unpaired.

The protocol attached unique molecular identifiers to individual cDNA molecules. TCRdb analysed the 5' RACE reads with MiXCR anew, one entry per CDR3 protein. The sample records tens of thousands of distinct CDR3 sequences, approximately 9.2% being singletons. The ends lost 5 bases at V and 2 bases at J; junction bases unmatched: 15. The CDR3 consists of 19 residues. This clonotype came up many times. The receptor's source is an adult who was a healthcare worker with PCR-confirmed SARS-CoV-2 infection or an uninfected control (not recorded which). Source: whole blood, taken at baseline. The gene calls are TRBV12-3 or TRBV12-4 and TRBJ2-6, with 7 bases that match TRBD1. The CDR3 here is CASSHGTAGSATGANVLTF. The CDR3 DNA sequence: TGTGCCAGCAGTCACGGGACAGCAGGCTCGGCTACTGGGGCCAACGTCCTGACTTTC.